This TCR beta chain was retrieved from a study of blood T cell repertoires in COVID-19. V dropped 4 bases and J dropped 2; count of bases not matched to a gene: 0. The germline gives CDR1 LNHDA, CDR2 SQIVND (reference sequence). This CDR3 is built from 14 residues. This clone appeared a single time. Per the study methods: Reference gene primer amplification in the assay estimated nucleated cell counts. Sequencing was performed with immunoSEQ multiplex PCR; in TCRdb, only in-frame clones are kept and a portion is missing. For V, J and clone size, that table is used; D and trimming come from the DNA. This sample yields some 29,000 clones, of which 80% to 90% are seen a single time; about 3.4% belongs to the top ten.

Sequencing used peripheral blood. The chain links TRBV19 to TRBJ1-5; the match to TRBD1 covers 9 bases. The TCR originated in a human donor in a cohort sampled during active COVID-19. The CDR3 DNA follows: TGTGCCAGTAGTAGGGACAGGGGCAATCAGCCCCAGCATTTT. Its protein is CASSRDRGNQPQHF.